This TCR beta chain was retrieved from a study of T-cell reconstitution after alpha-beta-depleted transplantation in children. Broader study findings: It was newly produced T cells that mostly accounted for T-cell counts and diversity one year after transplant.

The CDR3 has 15 residues. Germline values: CDR1 SGHRS, CDR2 YFSETQ. V was shortened by 4 bases and J by 1 base, with 14 bases between the two germline ends. Unique molecular identifiers were used to barcode this TCRbeta library. TCRdb reprocessed the PCR reads with MiXCR, giving one entry per CDR3 protein. The sample contains some 300,000 distinct CDR3 sequences, around 9.1% of which appear only once. This clonotype was seen more than once but under ten times. The target antigen is unknown. The J gene is TRBJ2-5, the V gene TRBV5-1; perhaps TRBD2 as D (6 bases). The clonotype comes from a boy younger than two with acute myeloid leukemia, due to receive a stem cell transplant. The sequencing here drew on PBMCs, taken before TCRalphabeta/CD19-depleted stem cell transplant. Here the CDR3 reads CASSPATRFQETQYF. The CDR3 DNA reads TGCGCCAGCAGCCCCGCGACTAGATTCCAAGAGACCCAGTACTTC.